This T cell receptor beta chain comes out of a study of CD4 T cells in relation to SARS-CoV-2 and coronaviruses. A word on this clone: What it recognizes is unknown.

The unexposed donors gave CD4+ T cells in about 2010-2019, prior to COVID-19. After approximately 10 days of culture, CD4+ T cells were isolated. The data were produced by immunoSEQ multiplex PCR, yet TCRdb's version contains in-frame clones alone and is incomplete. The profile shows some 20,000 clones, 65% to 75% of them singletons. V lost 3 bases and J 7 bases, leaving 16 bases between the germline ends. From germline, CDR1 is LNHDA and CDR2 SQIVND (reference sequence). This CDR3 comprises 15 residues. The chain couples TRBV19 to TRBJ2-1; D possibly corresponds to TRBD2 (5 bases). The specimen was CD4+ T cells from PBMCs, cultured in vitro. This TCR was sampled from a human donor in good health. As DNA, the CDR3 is TGTGCCAGTAGTATTGGCCCAGGACTTCGGAATGAGCAGTTCTTC. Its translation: CASSIGPGLRNEQFF.